This T cell receptor beta chain was recorded in a study of T cells in Graves' hyperthyroidism and ophthalmopathy. Study-level background: Blood was drawn when the patient was first diagnosed and still untreated.

Deletions cut 3 bases from V and 5 bases from J, with 13 bases between. This CDR3 spans 13 amino acids. Germline V gene data show CDR1 as DFQATT and CDR2 as SNEGSKA (reference sequence). Diagnoses were made from clinical symptoms, serum measures (thyroxine and TRAb), thyroid ultrasound and orbital computed tomography. The PBMCs studied were ones that came from 8.5 to 10 ml fresh peripheral blood. This clonotype was seen repeatedly, ten times or more. Amplified regions were TCR beta CDR3 sequences from RNA transcripts. A set of HTBI primers served as the primers for a first-round RT-PCR of the TCR CDR3. TCRdb reprocessed the multiplex PCR reads via MiXCR and lists one record per CDR3 protein. The repertoire consists of some 740,000 distinct CDR3 sequences, with 11% to 15% occurring once and the leading ten covering 10%.

The chain joins TRBV20-1 to TRBJ2-5, with D perhaps being TRBD1 or TRBD2 (5 bases each). The receptor was isolated from a woman aged 18-30 years with Graves' hyperthyroidism. What was sequenced was blood. CDR3 sequence (DNA): TGCAGTGCTAGTTGGGGACCCCGGGAGACCCAGTACTTC. This gives the protein CSASWGPRETQYF.